The T cell receptor beta chain under discussion was sequenced for a study of blood T cell repertoires in COVID-19. Study as a whole: Donors in the United States, Italy and Spain gave samples during acute or convalescent COVID-19.

Some clones are missing from TCRdb's copy, which holds only in-frame ones; the method was immunoSEQ multiplex PCR. The top ten clones hold over 4% of a sample with about 220,000 clones, roughly 80% of them seen once. V was cut by 5 bases and J by 4 bases, with 14 bases left in between. The CDR3 has 14 residues. Germline CDR1 is MDHEN and CDR2 is SYDVKM. Followed longitudinally, the Seattle patients had been enrolled during active infection. V usage is TRBV28 and J usage is TRBJ1-2, with D possibly matching TRBD1 (6 bases). The clonotype comes from a woman aged 70 to 79 with COVID-19, enrolled during active disease. Specimen: peripheral blood. CDR3 in amino acids: CASSLLGGAYGYTF. CDR3 DNA sequence: TGTGCCAGCAGTCTCCTCGGGGGGGCCTATGGCTACACCTTC.